The next 27 T cell receptor beta chains were all read from a single sample in a study of T-cell memory formation after mild COVID-19. TCRdb fed the 5' RACE reads into MiXCR, producing one record per CDR3 protein. The sample has fewer than 500,000 distinct CDR3 sequences; around 27% are singletons. Input material: PBMCs or a T cell subset sorted from them (not recorded which). Receptor source: an adult woman who had mild COVID-19 (a few samples of this study predate the infection). Cell type and time point are not known.

J is TRBJ1-5 and V is TRBV30; the D is unclear. Germline CDR1 reads GTSNPN; CDR2 reads SVGIG (reference sequence). With 2 bases removed from V and 3 bases from J, the gap between germline ends came to 14 bases. The CDR3 totals 15 residues. The CDR3 loop reads CAWSLRTSYNQPQHF. The CDR3, as DNA: TGTGCCTGGAGTCTCAGGACTTCTTACAATCAGCCCCAGCATTTT.

This clonotype came up a few times. This chain's CDR3 is CASSLLARNEQFF. The DNA for the CDR3 is TGTGCCAGCAGTTTGCTAGCGCGCAATGAGCAGTTCTTC. The V gene is TRBV12-3 or TRBV12-4, the J gene TRBJ2-1; possibly TRBD2 for D (6 bases). The CDR3 has 13 amino acids. V dropped 3 bases and J dropped 6 bases, with 9 bases sitting between them.

There are a few counts of this clonotype. The chain joins TRBV12-3 or TRBV12-4 to TRBJ1-1; D remains ambiguous. The CDR3 extends over 14 amino acids. V was cut by 8 bases and J by 1 base, with 14 bases left in between. CDR3 residues: CASHPSVGNTEAFF. The CDR3 bases are TGTGCCAGCCACCCGTCGGTGGGGAACACTGAAGCTTTCTTT.

This clonotype was detected only a few times. V usage is TRBV9 and J usage is TRBJ2-5, with 8 bases aligning to TRBD1. This CDR3 has 17 residues. V lost 2 bases to trimming and J lost 4 bases; unmatched junction nucleotides: 13. The germline V gene encodes CDR1 SGDLS and CDR2 YYNGEE. Here the CDR3 reads CASSVSPESRGRETQYF. CDR3 sequence (DNA): TGTGCCAGCAGCGTTTCCCCCGAGAGCAGGGGGCGAGAGACCCAGTACTTC.

The rearrangement uses TRBV12-3 or TRBV12-4 and TRBJ2-5, with D perhaps matching TRBD2 (5 bases). Trimming pared 5 bases from V and 5 bases from J, leaving 21 bases between. The CDR3 spans 16 residues. The CDR3 coding sequence is TGTGCCAGCAGTCCCGGGGTAGCGCCACCCGGGGAGACCCAGTACTTC. It encodes CASSPGVAPPGETQYF.

This clonotype was picked up a small number of times. The J gene is TRBJ2-1, the V gene TRBV11-2; 10 positions match TRBD2. CDR3 length: 18 amino acids. The V gene's germline CDR1 is SGHAT and CDR2 FQNNGV. V shed 2 bases, J shed 1 base, and the junction held 8 bases outside the gene matches. CDR3 DNA sequence: TGTGCCAGCAGCTTACAGGCCAGCGGGGGGGCGTCCTACAATGAGCAGTTCTTC. It encodes CASSLQASGGASYNEQFF. The whole variable domain, filled in from reference TRBV11-2 and TRBJ2-1, reads EAGVAQSPRYKIIEKRQSVAFWCNPISGHATLYWYQQILGQGPKLLIQFQNNGVVDDSQLPKDRFSAERLKGVDSTLKIQPAKLEDSAVYLCASSLQASGGASYNEQFFGPGTRLTVL.

The chain combines TRBV7-6 with TRBJ2-2; no clear D gene. V was clipped by 5 bases and J by 0 bases, with 10 bases between them. CDR1 and CDR2 (germline): SGHVS, FNYEAQ. The CDR3 has 15 residues. In nucleotides, the CDR3 is TGTGCCAGCAGCCAAGGACGACCGAACACCGGGGAGCTGTTTTTT. Translating it yields CASSQGRPNTGELFF.

The chain is built from TRBV7-2 and TRBJ2-4; TRBD1 aligns across 9 bases. This CDR3 contains 19 residues. Germline-derived CDR1 and CDR2 are SGHTA and FQGNSA. V lost 5 bases and J lost 1; bases outside the gene matches: 15. CDR3 bases: TGTGCCAGCAGCATCTCGACAGGGGGAACGGTTCGGGCCAAAAACATTCAGTACTTC. Translating gives CASSISTGGTVRAKNIQYF.

This clonotype came up a few times. The rearrangement links TRBV6-5 to TRBJ2-1, with 8 bases that match TRBD2. With 2 bases clipped from V and 6 bases from J, the junction kept 6 bases outside the gene matches. Germline loops: CDR1 MNHEY, CDR2 SVGAGI. The CDR3 runs 15 residues. The CDR3 region has the DNA TGTGCCAGCAGTTACGGTACGGGAGGGGGCAATGAGCAGTTCTTC. Its translation is CASSYGTGGGNEQFF.

This clonotype was counted between two and nine times. The gene calls are TRBV6-5 and TRBJ2-7; no reliable D call. V gave up 2 bases and J gave up 7 bases, with 18 bases separating them. CDR3 size: 15 residues. CDR1 is MNHEY, CDR2 SVGAGI, per germline. The CDR3 protein is CASSYRIQTPGEQYF. CDR3 sequence (DNA): TGTGCCAGCAGTTACCGTATACAGACTCCCGGGGAGCAGTACTTC.

The gene calls are TRBV5-6 and TRBJ2-7; D may be TRBD1 or TRBD2 (6 bases each). V dropped 8 bases and J dropped 1 base, with 16 bases sitting between them. CDR1 and CDR2 (germline): SGHDT, YYEEEE. The CDR3 is 14 residues long. CDR3 sequence: CASGGSGSSYEQYF. The CDR3 nucleotides read TGTGCCAGTGGGGGCAGCGGGTCGTCCTACGAGCAGTACTTC.

The chain carries TRBV20-1 and TRBJ2-7; D perhaps matches TRBD1 (5 bases). V dropped 0 bases and J dropped 0 bases, with 12 bases sitting between them. The CDR3 has 15 residues. The germline V gene encodes CDR1 DFQATT and CDR2 SNEGSKA (reference sequence). In DNA form, the CDR3 reads TGCAGTGCTAGAGAAACAGGACGCCCCTCCTACGAGCAGTACTTC. Protein sequence: CSARETGRPSYEQYF.

The sample holds one count of this clonotype. The V call is TRBV25-1, the J call TRBJ1-5; D unclear. Trimming removed 1 base at V and 3 bases at J, with 7 bases between. This CDR3 is built from 14 residues. From germline, CDR1 is MGHDK and CDR2 SYGVNS. The CDR3 protein is CASSEWGNNQPQHF. The CDR3 nucleotides read TGTGCCAGCAGTGAATGGGGAAACAATCAGCCCCAGCATTTT.

This clonotype was observed at least ten times. The chain recombines TRBV20-1 with TRBJ2-6; D is tentatively TRBD1 or TRBD2 (5 bases each). The CDR3 has 18 amino acids. V gave up 0 bases and J gave up 0 bases, with 15 bases separating them. The germline CDR1 and CDR2 sequences are DFQATT and SNEGSKA (reference sequence). As DNA, the CDR3 is TGCAGTGCTAGAGATACGGGACGGTGGGGCTCTGGGGCCAACGTCCTGACTTTC. It is translated as CSARDTGRWGSGANVLTF.

The rearrangement links TRBV30 to TRBJ2-7; D is uncertain. Germline CDR1 and CDR2: GTSNPN and SVGIG (reference sequence). V shed 0 bases and J shed 2 bases, with 8 bases lying between them. This CDR3 has 13 residues. The DNA of the CDR3 is TGTGCCTGGAGTGTACGTCTCCCCTACGAGCAGTACTTC. It codes for CAWSVRLPYEQYF.

Only a few counts were recorded for this clonotype. The rearrangement joins TRBV3-1 to TRBJ2-2; 7 bases fit TRBD2. Germline V gene data show CDR1 as LGHDT and CDR2 as YNNKEL (reference sequence). The CDR3 runs 15 residues. J lost 5 bases, V lost 0 bases, and 3 bases had no gene match. CDR3 residues: CASSQELARTGELFF. CDR3 DNA: TGTGCCAGCAGCCAAGAACTAGCGAGGACCGGGGAGCTGTTTTTT. The complete variable domain, with remaining parts taken from reference TRBV3-1 and TRBJ2-2, reads DTAVSQTPKYLVTQMGNDKSIKCEQNLGHDTMYWYKQDSKKFLKIMFSYNNKELIINETVPNRFSPKSPDKAHLNLHINSLELGDSAVYFCASSQELARTGELFFGEGSRLTVL.

This clonotype was seen a few times. The chain links TRBV7-9 to TRBJ2-5; TRBD1 aligns across 7 bases. CDR1 SEHNR and CDR2 FQNEAQ come from the germline V gene (reference sequence). The CDR3 sequence is 13 residues long. V was pared by 5 bases and J by 5 bases, with 5 bases of the junction left unmatched. The CDR3 sequence: CASSAYRGETQYF. DNA of the CDR3: TGTGCCAGCAGCGCGTACAGGGGTGAGACCCAGTACTTC.

The rearrangement uses TRBV6-2 or TRBV6-3 and TRBJ2-3, with a possible D match to TRBD2 (5 bases). This CDR3 region has 17 residues. Germline V gene sequence: CDR1 MNHEY, CDR2 SVGEGT. The V end was cut by 5 bases, the J end by 4 bases, with 22 bases between. CDR3 region: CASSPTTLDAGADTQYF. CDR3 bases: TGTGCCAGCAGTCCCACCACACTAGACGCAGGCGCAGATACGCAGTATTTT.

This clonotype has only a few counts. The chain uses TRBV5-1 and TRBJ2-7, with 12 nucleotides matching TRBD2. Losses at the gene ends were 2 bases for V and 2 bases for J; bases not matched to a gene: 11. This CDR3 has 18 residues. Germline assignment: CDR1 SGHRS and CDR2 YFSETQ. This CDR3 reads CASSLGLAGTRSPYEQYF. The DNA of the CDR3 is TGCGCCAGCAGCTTAGGACTAGCGGGAACCCGAAGCCCCTACGAGCAGTACTTC. Drawing the rest from reference TRBV5-1 and TRBJ2-7, the complete variable domain is KAGVTQTPRYLIKTRGQQVTLSCSPISGHRSVSWYQQTPGQGLQFLFEYFSETQRNKGNFPGRFSGRQFSNSRSEMNVSTLELGDSALYLCASSLGLAGTRSPYEQYFGPGTRLTVT.

The chain carries TRBV5-1 and TRBJ2-1; 10 positions agree with TRBD2. The CDR3 covers 16 residues. Trimming took 2 bases from V and 3 from J; bases not matched to a gene: 5. CDR1 and CDR2 from the germline V gene are SGHRS and YFSETQ. The CDR3 DNA reads TGCGCCAGCAGCTTAACTAGCGGGGTAAACTACAATGAGCAGTTCTTC. It specifies CASSLTSGVNYNEQFF. Combining the CDR3 with reference TRBV5-1 and TRBJ2-1 gives the whole variable domain KAGVTQTPRYLIKTRGQQVTLSCSPISGHRSVSWYQQTPGQGLQFLFEYFSETQRNKGNFPGRFSGRQFSNSRSEMNVSTLELGDSALYLCASSLTSGVNYNEQFFGPGTRLTVL.

The J gene is TRBJ2-1, the V gene TRBV6-5; D perhaps matches TRBD1 (5 bases). This CDR3 spans 13 amino acids. Trimming removed 6 bases at V and 7 bases at J, with 13 bases between. The germline V gene has CDR1 MNHEY and CDR2 SVGAGI. CDR3: CASSKTESNEQFF. In DNA, the CDR3 is TGTGCCAGCAGCAAGACAGAATCAAATGAGCAGTTCTTC.

For this clonotype: An end of the junction differs from the germline gene, which may be a read error. The genes are TRBV15 and TRBJ2-1; TRBD1 agrees at 8 bases. The CDR3 loop spans 16 amino acids. The germline V gene encodes CDR1 LNHNV and CDR2 YYDKDF (reference sequence). DNA for the CDR3: TGTGCCACCAGCAGAGGATCCCAGGGGGCCTACAATGAGCAGTTATTC. Translated, it gives CATSRGSQGAYNEQLF.

V usage is TRBV4-3 and J usage is TRBJ2-7; D unresolved. The V gene's germline CDR1 is LGHNA and CDR2 YSLEER. This CDR3 spans 18 amino acids. Trimming shortened V by 0 bases and J by 1 base, and 19 bases separated the two germline ends. The CDR3 region is CASSQEVTRPSNSYEQYF. In DNA form, the CDR3 reads TGCGCCAGCAGCCAAGAGGTGACCAGGCCCTCAAATTCCTACGAGCAGTACTTC.

The gene calls are TRBV7-9 and TRBJ1-1; D gene uncertain. V lost 1 base and J 8 bases, leaving 8 bases between the germline ends. Germline CDR1 and CDR2: SEHNR and FQNEAQ (reference sequence). The CDR3 runs 12 residues. In nucleotides, the CDR3 is TGTGCCAGCAGCTTAGAAGTAGACGAAGCTTTCTTT. Translation gives CASSLEVDEAFF.

The chain has TRBV5-1 and TRBJ2-1, with TRBD1 matching over 8 bases. The CDR3 is 17 residues long. With 4 bases clipped from V and 4 bases from J, the junction kept 13 bases outside the gene matches. CDR1 and CDR2 (germline): SGHRS, YFSETQ. The CDR3 spells CASSLLTGVIMYNEQFF. The CDR3 DNA is TGCGCCAGCAGCCTATTGACAGGGGTCATTATGTACAATGAGCAGTTCTTC.

This chain uses TRBV4-3 with TRBJ1-1; the match to TRBD1 covers 8 bases. Germline-derived CDR1 and CDR2 are LGHNA and YSLEER. This CDR3 is 15 amino acids long. Trimming at V came to 0 bases and at J to 7 bases, leaving 7 bases not matched to a gene. The CDR3 DNA reads TGCGCCAGCAGCCAAGACCGACAGGGGATGGGTGAAGCTTTCTTT. Residues: CASSQDRQGMGEAFF.

This clonotype showed up just once. The V and J genes are TRBV12-3 or TRBV12-4 and TRBJ1-1; D remains unclear. V was pared by 1 base and J by 4 bases, with 13 bases between. CDR3 length equals 15 residues. CDR3 sequence (DNA): TGTGCCAGCAGTTTAGGGAGGGTTGCGGGCACTGAAGCTTTCTTT. Encoded protein: CASSLGRVAGTEAFF.